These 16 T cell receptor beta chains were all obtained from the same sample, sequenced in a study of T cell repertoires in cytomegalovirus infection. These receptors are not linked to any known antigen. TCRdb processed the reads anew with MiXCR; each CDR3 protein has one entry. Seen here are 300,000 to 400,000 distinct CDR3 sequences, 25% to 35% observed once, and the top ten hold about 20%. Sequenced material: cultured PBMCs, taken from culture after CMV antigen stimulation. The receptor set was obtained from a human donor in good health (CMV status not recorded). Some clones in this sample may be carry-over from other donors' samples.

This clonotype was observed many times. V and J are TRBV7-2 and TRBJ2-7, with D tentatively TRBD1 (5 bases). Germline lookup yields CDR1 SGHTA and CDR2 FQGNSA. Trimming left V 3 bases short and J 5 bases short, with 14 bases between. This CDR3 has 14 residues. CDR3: CASSFGVQGNEQYF. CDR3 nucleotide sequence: TGTGCCAGCAGCTTTGGTGTGCAGGGCAACGAGCAGTACTTC.

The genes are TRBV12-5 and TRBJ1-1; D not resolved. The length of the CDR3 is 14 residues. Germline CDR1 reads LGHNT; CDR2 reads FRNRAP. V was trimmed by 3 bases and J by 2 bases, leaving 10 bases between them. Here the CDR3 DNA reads TGTGCTAGTGGTTTAATCTCGGATAACACTGAAGCTTTCTTT. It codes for CASGLISDNTEAFF.

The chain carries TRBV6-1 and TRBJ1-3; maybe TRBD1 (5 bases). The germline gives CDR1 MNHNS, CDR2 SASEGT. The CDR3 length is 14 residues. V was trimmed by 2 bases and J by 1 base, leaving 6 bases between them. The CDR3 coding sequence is TGTGCCAGCAGTGAATCAGGGTCTGGAAACACCATATATTTT. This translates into CASSESGSGNTIYF.

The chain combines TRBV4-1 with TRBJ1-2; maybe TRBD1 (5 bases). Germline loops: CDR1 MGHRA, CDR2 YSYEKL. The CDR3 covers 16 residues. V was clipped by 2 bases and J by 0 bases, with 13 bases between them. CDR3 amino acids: CASSQLPTVANYGYTF. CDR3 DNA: TGCGCCAGCAGCCAACTACCGACAGTCGCTAACTATGGCTACACCTTC.

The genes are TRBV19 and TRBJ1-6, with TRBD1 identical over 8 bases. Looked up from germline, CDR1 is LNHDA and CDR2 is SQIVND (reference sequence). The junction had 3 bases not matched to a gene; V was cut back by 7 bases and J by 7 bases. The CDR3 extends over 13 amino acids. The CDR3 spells CASIDRGNSPLHF. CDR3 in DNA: TGTGCCAGTATCGACAGGGGAAATTCACCCCTCCACTTT.

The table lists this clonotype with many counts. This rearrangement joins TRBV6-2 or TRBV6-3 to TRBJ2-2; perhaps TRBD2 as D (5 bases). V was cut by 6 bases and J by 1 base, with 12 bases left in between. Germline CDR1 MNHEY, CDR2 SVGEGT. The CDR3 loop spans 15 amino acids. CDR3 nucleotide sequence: TGTGCCAGCAGGGAGGATCTCCTGAACACCGGGGAGCTGTTTTTT. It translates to CASREDLLNTGELFF.

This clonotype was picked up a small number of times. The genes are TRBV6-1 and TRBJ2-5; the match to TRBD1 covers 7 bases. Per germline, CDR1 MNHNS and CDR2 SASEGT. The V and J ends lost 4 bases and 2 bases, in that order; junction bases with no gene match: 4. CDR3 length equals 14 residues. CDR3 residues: CASSGGTAQETQYF. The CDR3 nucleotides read TGTGCCAGCAGTGGAGGGACAGCACAAGAGACCCAGTACTTC.

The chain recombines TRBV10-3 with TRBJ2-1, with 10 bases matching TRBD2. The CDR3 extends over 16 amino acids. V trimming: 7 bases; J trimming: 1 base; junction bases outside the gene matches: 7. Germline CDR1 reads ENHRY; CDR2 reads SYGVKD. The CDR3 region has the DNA TGTGCCATCACTAAACTAGCGGGGCAATCCTACAATGAGCAGTTCTTC. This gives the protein CAITKLAGQSYNEQFF.

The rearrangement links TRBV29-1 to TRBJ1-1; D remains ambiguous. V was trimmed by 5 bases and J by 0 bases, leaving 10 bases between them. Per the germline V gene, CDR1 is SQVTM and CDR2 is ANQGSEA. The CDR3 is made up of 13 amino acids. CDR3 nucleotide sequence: TGCAGCGTTCGGTATGGGTTGAACACTGAAGCTTTCTTT. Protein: CSVRYGLNTEAFF.

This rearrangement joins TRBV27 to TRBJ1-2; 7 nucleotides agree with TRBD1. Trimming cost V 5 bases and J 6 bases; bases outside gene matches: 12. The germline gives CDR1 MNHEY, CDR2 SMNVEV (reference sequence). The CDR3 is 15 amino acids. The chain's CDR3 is CASSRVRDRYDGYTF. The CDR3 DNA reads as TGTGCCAGCAGTCGCGTCCGGGACAGATACGATGGCTACACCTTC.

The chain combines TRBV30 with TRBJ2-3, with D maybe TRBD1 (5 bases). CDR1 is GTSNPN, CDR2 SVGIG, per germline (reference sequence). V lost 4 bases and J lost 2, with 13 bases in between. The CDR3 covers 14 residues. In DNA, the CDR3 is TGTGCCTGGAATAAGGGGCTTTCCACAGATACGCAGTATTTT. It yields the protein CAWNKGLSTDTQYF. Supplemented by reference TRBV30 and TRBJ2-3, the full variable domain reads SQTIHQWPATLVQPVGSPLSLECTVEGTSNPNLYWYRQAAGRGLQLLFYSVGIGQISSEVPQNLSASRPQDRQFILSSKKLLLSDSGFYLCAWNKGLSTDTQYFGPGTRLTVL.

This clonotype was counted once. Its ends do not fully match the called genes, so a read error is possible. For the CDR3, the DNA is TGTGCCAGCAGTTTTACGCCCACGGTGGTAAATTTT. Its translation is CASSFTPTVVNF. The chain is built from TRBV28 and TRBJ1-3; D is unclear. The CDR3 is made up of 12 amino acids. CDR1 is MDHEN, CDR2 SYDVKM, per germline.

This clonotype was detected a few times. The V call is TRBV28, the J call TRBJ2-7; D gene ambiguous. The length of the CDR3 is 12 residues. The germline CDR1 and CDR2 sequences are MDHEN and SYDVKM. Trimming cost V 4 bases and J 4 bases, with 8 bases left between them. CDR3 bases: TGTGCCAGCAGTTACATTCAGTACGAGCAGTACTTC. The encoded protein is CASSYIQYEQYF.

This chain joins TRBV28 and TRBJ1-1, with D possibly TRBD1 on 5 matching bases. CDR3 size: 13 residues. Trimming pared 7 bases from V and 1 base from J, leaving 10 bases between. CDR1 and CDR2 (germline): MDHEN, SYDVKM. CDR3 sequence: CASNDRPNTEAFF. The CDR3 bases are TGTGCCAGCAATGACAGACCGAACACTGAAGCTTTCTTT. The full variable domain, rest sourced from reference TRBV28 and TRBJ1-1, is DVKVTQSSRYLVKRTGEKVFLECVQDMDHENMFWYRQDPGLGLRLIYFSYDVKMKEKGDIPEGYSVSREKKERFSLILESASTNQTSMYLCASNDRPNTEAFFGQGTRLTVV.

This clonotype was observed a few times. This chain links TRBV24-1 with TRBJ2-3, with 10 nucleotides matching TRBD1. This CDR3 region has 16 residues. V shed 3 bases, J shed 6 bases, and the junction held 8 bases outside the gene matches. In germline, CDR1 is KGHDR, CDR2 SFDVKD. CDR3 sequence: CATSDPGTGDTDTQYF. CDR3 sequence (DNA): TGTGCCACCAGTGATCCCGGGACAGGGGACACGGATACGCAGTATTTT.

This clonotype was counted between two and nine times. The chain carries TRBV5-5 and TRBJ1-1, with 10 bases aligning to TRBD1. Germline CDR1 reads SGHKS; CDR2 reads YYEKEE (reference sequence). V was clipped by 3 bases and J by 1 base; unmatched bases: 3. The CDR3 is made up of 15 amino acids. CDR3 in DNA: TGTGCCAGCAGCTACTGGACAGGGGGGAACACTGAAGCTTTCTTT. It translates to CASSYWTGGNTEAFF.